Presented here are 26 T cell receptor beta chains from one specimen sequenced in a study of blood T cell repertoires in COVID-19. TCRdb's table, derived via immunoSEQ multiplex PCR, lists solely in-frame clones and lacks some. The sample consists of about 120,000 clones, 82% of them appearing once. Source material: peripheral blood. These receptors were taken from a human donor in a cohort sampled during active COVID-19.

The rearrangement joins TRBV19 to TRBJ2-3, with a possible D match to TRBD2 (5 bases). The CDR3 spans 14 residues. V lost 2 bases to trimming and J lost 0 bases, with 6 bases between them. Germline V gene lookup returns CDR1 LNHDA and CDR2 SQIVND (reference sequence). The CDR3 region has the DNA TGTGCCAGTAGTATAAGAGGGAGCACAGATACGCAGTATTTT. Its translation: CASSIRGSTDTQYF.

The chain employs TRBV5-1 and TRBJ2-5; 12 nucleotides align to TRBD2. This CDR3 has 17 amino acids. Trimming cost V 5 bases and J 5 bases; bases outside gene matches: 13. The germline V gene encodes CDR1 SGHRS and CDR2 YFSETQ. CDR3 sequence reads: CASREPSGGAGGETQYF. Here the CDR3 DNA reads TGCGCCAGCAGAGAGCCTAGCGGGGGGGCCGGGGGTGAGACCCAGTACTTC.

The V and J genes are TRBV2 and TRBJ2-3, with TRBD1 identical over 8 bases. The germline gives CDR1 SNHLY, CDR2 FYNNEI. There are 14 residues in the CDR3. The V segment lost 6 bases and the J segment 4 bases; nucleotides outside the gene matches: 6. The CDR3 DNA reads as TGTGCCAGCAGAGGACAGGGCCCCGCAGATACGCAGTATTTT. This sequence encodes CASRGQGPADTQYF.

This rearrangement joins TRBV5-1 to TRBJ1-6; 8 bases agree with TRBD1. V shed 1 base, J shed 7 bases, and the junction held 4 bases outside the gene matches. Germline lookup yields CDR1 SGHRS and CDR2 YFSETQ. The CDR3 contains 15 residues. The CDR3 loop is CASSLRQGANSPLHF. CDR3 DNA sequence: TGCGCCAGCAGCTTGAGGCAGGGGGCCAATTCACCCCTCCACTTT.

The rearrangement links TRBV13 to TRBJ2-5, with D possibly being TRBD2 (7 bases). The CDR3 totals 15 residues. Germline loops: CDR1 PRHDT, CDR2 FYEKMQ (reference sequence). Trimming left V 5 bases short and J 5 bases short, with 18 bases between. CDR3 amino acids: CASSPPGGVRETQYF. CDR3 nucleotide sequence: TGTGCCAGCAGCCCTCCGGGGGGCGTCAGGGAGACCCAGTACTTC. The full variable domain, completed using reference TRBV13 and TRBJ2-5, is AAGVIQSPRHLIKEKRETATLKCYPIPRHDTVYWYQQGPGQDPQFLISFYEKMQSDKGSIPDRFSAQQFSDYHSELNMSSLELGDSALYFCASSPPGGVRETQYFGPGTRLLVL.

The chain links TRBV4-3 to TRBJ1-1; 9 bases agree with TRBD1. Per the germline V gene, CDR1 is LGHNA and CDR2 is YSLEER. The CDR3 loop spans 15 amino acids. The ends lost 4 bases at V and 4 bases at J; junction bases unmatched: 7. The DNA for the CDR3 is TGCGCCAGCAGCCTTCATACAGGGGGCGGCACTGAAGCTTTCTTT. Protein: CASSLHTGGGTEAFF.

This rearrangement joins TRBV7-9 to TRBJ1-1; the match to TRBD1 covers 8 bases. J was trimmed by 4 bases and V by 6 bases; bases with no gene match: 1. The CDR3 is 12 amino acids. CDR1 SEHNR and CDR2 FQNEAQ come from the germline V gene (reference sequence). The CDR3 DNA reads as TGTGCCAGCAGAGACAGGGGCACTGAAGCTTTCTTT. Its translation: CASRDRGTEAFF.

The chain links TRBV11-1 to TRBJ2-5; D is uncertain. V dropped 4 bases and J dropped 1 base, with 10 bases sitting between them. The CDR3 consists of 14 residues. Germline values: CDR1 SGHAT, CDR2 FQDESV (reference sequence). CDR3 residues: CASSSVLFQETQYF. DNA of the CDR3: TGTGCCAGCAGCTCGGTTTTGTTCCAAGAGACCCAGTACTTC. The variable domain in full, with the rest retrieved from reference TRBV11-1 and TRBJ2-5, is EAEVAQSPRYKITEKSQAVAFWCDPISGHATLYWYRQILGQGPELLVQFQDESVVDDSQLPKDRFSAERLKGVDSTLKIQPAELGDSAMYLCASSSVLFQETQYFGPGTRLLVL.

The rearrangement uses TRBV19 and TRBJ2-3; weak D call: TRBD2 (6 bases). Germline CDR1 and CDR2: LNHDA and SQIVND (reference sequence). The CDR3 is made up of 16 amino acids. Deletions cut 7 bases from V and 0 bases from J, with 17 bases between. CDR3 nucleotides: TGTGCCAGTACTAATTACCTCGGGGGTAGCACAGATACGCAGTATTTT. Its protein product is CASTNYLGGSTDTQYF. The variable domain in full, with the rest retrieved from reference TRBV19 and TRBJ2-3, is DGGITQSPKYLFRKEGQNVTLSCEQNLNHDAMYWYRQDPGQGLRLIYYSQIVNDFQKGDIAEGYSVSREKKESFPLTVTSAQKNPTAFYLCASTNYLGGSTDTQYFGPGTRLTVL.

The V and J genes are TRBV7-9 and TRBJ2-1; 12 bases line up with TRBD2. Germline-derived CDR1 and CDR2 are SEHNR and FQNEAQ (reference sequence). The CDR3 is 14 residues long. The trim removed 5 bases at V and 8 bases at J, leaving 4 bases unmatched. The DNA of the CDR3 is TGTGCCAGCAGCCTCCTAGCGGGGGGGCATGAGCAGTTCTTC. Translation: CASSLLAGGHEQFF.

This chain links TRBV2 with TRBJ1-1, with D uncertain. This CDR3 has 13 amino acids. Between the trimmed V and J ends, which lost 9 bases and 1 base, there was a span of 12 bases. Germline V gives CDR1 SNHLY, CDR2 FYNNEI. CDR3 protein: CARGRRENTEAFF. The CDR3 region has the DNA TGTGCCAGAGGGCGGCGGGAGAACACTGAAGCTTTCTTT. The full variable domain, its missing parts supplied by reference TRBV2 and TRBJ1-1, is EPEVTQTPSHQVTQMGQEVILRCVPISNHLYFYWYRQILGQKVEFLVSFYNNEISEKSEIFDDQFSVERPDGSNFTLKIRSTKLEDSAMYFCARGRRENTEAFFGQGTRLTVV.

The chain has TRBV5-1 and TRBJ1-4; D perhaps matches TRBD1 (5 bases). This CDR3 has 15 amino acids. V was pared by 4 bases and J by 2 bases, with 12 bases between. Germline loops: CDR1 SGHRS, CDR2 YFSETQ. CDR3 DNA sequence: TGCGCCAGCAGCCTCTACTCAGGGACTAATGAAAAACTGTTTTTT. It is translated as CASSLYSGTNEKLFF.

This sequence joins TRBV18 and TRBJ1-1; 12 bases agree with TRBD1. Germline CDR1 KGHSH, CDR2 LQKENI. J gave up 0 bases and V 2 bases, and 4 bases lay outside the gene matches. This CDR3 comprises 17 residues. CDR3 amino acids: CASSPTGTGGMNTEAFF. The CDR3 region has the DNA TGTGCCAGCTCACCAACCGGGACAGGGGGCATGAACACTGAAGCTTTCTTT.

The J gene is TRBJ1-6, the V gene TRBV11-1, with 10 bases fitting TRBD1. The CDR3 length is 15 residues. Germline values: CDR1 SGHAT, CDR2 FQDESV (reference sequence). V was pared by 5 bases and J by 9 bases, with 7 bases of the junction left unmatched. This CDR3 reads CASSPTGGRISPLHF. CDR3 DNA: TGTGCCAGCAGCCCGACAGGGGGCCGGATTTCACCCCTCCACTTT.

The gene calls are TRBV21-1 and TRBJ2-7; TRBD2, the table's D call, was not compared with the DNA. TRBV21-1 is recorded as a pseudogene. The length of the CDR3 is 14 residues. CDR3 sequence: CATEVAGSSYEQYF. The CDR3 DNA reads as TGTGCCACCGAGGTAGCGGGGAGCTCCTACGAGCAGTACTTC.

The CDR3 region is CAITKTGDTEAFF. CDR3 in DNA: TGTGCCATCACAAAGACAGGGGACACTGAAGCTTTCTTT. The chain is built from TRBV10-3 and TRBJ1-1, with 8 bases lining up with TRBD1. CDR1 ENHRY and CDR2 SYGVKD come from the germline V gene. CDR3 size: 13 residues. The V segment lost 7 bases and the J segment 3 bases; nucleotides outside the gene matches: 4.

The chain employs TRBV27 and TRBJ2-1; maybe TRBD1 (5 bases). Germline V lookup: CDR1 MNHEY, CDR2 SMNVEV (reference sequence). The CDR3 contains 13 residues. Trimming stripped 2 bases from V and 8 bases from J, with 10 bases between. CDR3 residues: CASSLRQGYEQFF. CDR3 in DNA: TGTGCCAGCAGTTTAAGGCAGGGCTATGAGCAGTTCTTC.

The V gene is TRBV5-1, the J gene TRBJ2-1; 13 bases align to TRBD2. CDR3 length: 16 residues. With 4 bases clipped from V and 2 bases from J, the junction kept 3 bases outside the gene matches. Germline CDR1 is SGHRS and CDR2 is YFSETQ. The CDR3 is CASSPGTSGAYNEQFF. The CDR3 nucleotides read TGCGCCAGCAGCCCTGGGACTAGCGGGGCCTACAATGAGCAGTTCTTC.

The chain recombines TRBV27 with TRBJ2-7; 8 bases are a match to TRBD1. The CDR3 runs to 15 residues. Germline V gene lookup returns CDR1 MNHEY and CDR2 SMNVEV (reference sequence). The V segment lost 5 bases and the J segment 2 bases; nucleotides outside the gene matches: 8. CDR3 protein: CASSPKGQVAYEQYF. The CDR3 nucleotides read TGTGCCAGCAGTCCAAAGGGACAGGTTGCCTACGAGCAGTACTTC.

The rearrangement joins TRBV14 to TRBJ2-3; maybe TRBD2 (5 bases). This CDR3 is 14 amino acids long. Trimming pared 4 bases from V and 4 bases from J, leaving 12 bases between. Germline CDR1 reads SGHDN; CDR2 reads FVKESK. The CDR3 bases are TGTGCCAGCAGCCTGCTTTCGGAGGCAGATACGCAGTATTTT. This gives the protein CASSLLSEADTQYF.

The chain employs TRBV5-1 and TRBJ2-7; unclear D gene. V gave up 0 bases and J gave up 2 bases, with 6 bases separating them. CDR1 and CDR2 (germline): SGHRS, YFSETQ. The CDR3 is 13 residues long. The CDR3 here is CASSLDATYEQYF. The CDR3 nucleotides are TGCGCCAGCAGCTTGGACGCGACCTACGAGCAGTACTTC.

The V and J genes are TRBV2 and TRBJ2-2, with 8 nucleotides matching TRBD1. The ends lost 5 bases at V and 1 base at J; junction bases unmatched: 6. The CDR3 has 16 amino acids. Germline assignment: CDR1 SNHLY and CDR2 FYNNEI. The CDR3 DNA is TGTGCCAGCAGTTACCAGGGGGCCCAGAACACCGGGGAGCTGTTTTTT. It encodes CASSYQGAQNTGELFF.

The chain employs TRBV3-1 (or the pseudogene TRBV3-2) and TRBJ2-7, with 10 bases identical to TRBD2. CDR3 length equals 14 residues. CDR1 and CDR2 from the germline V gene are LGHDT and YNNKEL (reference sequence). Unmatched junction bases numbered 4, after V lost 2 bases and J lost 6 bases. CDR3 bases: TGTGCCAGCAGCCAAAAGCTAGCGGGGGTCGAGCAGTACTTC. Its protein is CASSQKLAGVEQYF.

This chain connects TRBV11-3 to TRBJ2-1, with TRBD1 matching 7 bases. V lost 4 bases, J lost 7 bases, and 4 bases stayed unmatched. The germline V gene has CDR1 SGHNT and CDR2 YENEEA. This CDR3 has 13 residues. Here the CDR3 reads CASSSPGGNEQFF. DNA for the CDR3: TGTGCCAGCAGCTCGCCAGGGGGTAATGAGCAGTTCTTC.

The genes are TRBV10-3 and TRBJ2-2, with TRBD2 matching 8 bases. V was pared by 6 bases and J by 4 bases, with 10 bases of the junction left unmatched. CDR1 and CDR2 from the germline V gene are ENHRY and SYGVKD. The CDR3 sequence is 16 residues long. CDR3 amino acids: CAISLGGLAGTGELFF. The CDR3 bases are TGTGCCATCAGCCTCGGGGGGCTAGCGGGCACCGGGGAGCTGTTTTTT.

Concerning this clone itself: This sample includes further DNA sequences coding for the same CDR3. The chain uses TRBV5-1 and TRBJ2-6, with D perhaps TRBD2 (5 bases). Germline V CDR1 and CDR2: SGHRS, YFSETQ. The CDR3 covers 15 residues. The germline V and J ends were trimmed by 5 bases and 1 base, with 10 bases remaining between them. DNA for the CDR3: TGCGCCAGCAGTCCGGGGTTTTCTGGGGCCAACGTCCTGACTTTC. Translating it yields CASSPGFSGANVLTF.